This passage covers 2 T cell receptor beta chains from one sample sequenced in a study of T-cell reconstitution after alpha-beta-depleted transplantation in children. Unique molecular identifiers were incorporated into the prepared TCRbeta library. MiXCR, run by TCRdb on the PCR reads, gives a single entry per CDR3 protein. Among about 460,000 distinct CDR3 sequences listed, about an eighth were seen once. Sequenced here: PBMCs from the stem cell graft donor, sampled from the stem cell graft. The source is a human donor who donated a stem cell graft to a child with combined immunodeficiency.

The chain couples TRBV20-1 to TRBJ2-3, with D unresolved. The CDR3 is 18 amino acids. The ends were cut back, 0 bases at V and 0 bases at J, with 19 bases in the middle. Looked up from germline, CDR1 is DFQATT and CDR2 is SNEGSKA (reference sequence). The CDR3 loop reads CSARDSLARYSSTDTQYF. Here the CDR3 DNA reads TGCAGTGCTAGAGATTCCCTGGCGAGGTACTCTAGCACAGATACGCAGTATTTT.

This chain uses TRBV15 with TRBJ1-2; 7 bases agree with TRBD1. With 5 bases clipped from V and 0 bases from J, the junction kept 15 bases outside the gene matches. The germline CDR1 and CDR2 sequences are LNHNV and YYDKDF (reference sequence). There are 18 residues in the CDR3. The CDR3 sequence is CATSEDRVLSLSNYGYTF. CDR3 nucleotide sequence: TGTGCCACCAGCGAAGACAGGGTTCTTTCCCTTTCTAACTATGGCTACACCTTC.